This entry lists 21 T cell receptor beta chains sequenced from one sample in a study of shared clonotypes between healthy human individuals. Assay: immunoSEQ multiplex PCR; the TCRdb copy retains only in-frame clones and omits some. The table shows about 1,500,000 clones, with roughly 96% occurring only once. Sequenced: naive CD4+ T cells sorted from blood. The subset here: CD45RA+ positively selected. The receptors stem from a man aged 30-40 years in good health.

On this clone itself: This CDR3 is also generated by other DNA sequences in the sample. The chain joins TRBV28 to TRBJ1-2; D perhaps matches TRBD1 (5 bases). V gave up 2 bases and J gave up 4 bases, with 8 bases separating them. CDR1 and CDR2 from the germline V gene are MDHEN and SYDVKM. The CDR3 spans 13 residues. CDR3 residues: CASSLGGSYGYTF. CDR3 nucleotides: TGTGCCAGCAGTTTAGGGGGGAGCTATGGCTACACCTTC.

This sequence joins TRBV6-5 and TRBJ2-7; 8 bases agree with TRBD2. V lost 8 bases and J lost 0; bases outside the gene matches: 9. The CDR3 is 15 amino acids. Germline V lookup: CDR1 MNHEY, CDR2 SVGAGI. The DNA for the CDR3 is TGTGCCAGCTCAAGGCGGGAGGAAAGCTCCTACGAGCAGTACTTC. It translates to CASSRREESSYEQYF.

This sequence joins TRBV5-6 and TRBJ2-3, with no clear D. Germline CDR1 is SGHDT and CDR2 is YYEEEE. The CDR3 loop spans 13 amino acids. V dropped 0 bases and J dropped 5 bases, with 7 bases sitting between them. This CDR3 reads CASSLALRDTQYF. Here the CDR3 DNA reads TGTGCCAGCAGCTTGGCACTTCGAGATACGCAGTATTTT.

CDR3 nucleotide sequence: TGTGCCAGCAGTGAATCAGGGGACGGCAGCTCCTACAATGAGCAGTTCTTC. Its translation: CASSESGDGSSYNEQFF. V is TRBV2 and J is TRBJ2-1; the D gene is possibly TRBD1 (6 bases). The length of the CDR3 is 17 residues. Per germline, CDR1 SNHLY and CDR2 FYNNEI. Trimming took 2 bases from V and 0 from J, leaving 14 bases between them.

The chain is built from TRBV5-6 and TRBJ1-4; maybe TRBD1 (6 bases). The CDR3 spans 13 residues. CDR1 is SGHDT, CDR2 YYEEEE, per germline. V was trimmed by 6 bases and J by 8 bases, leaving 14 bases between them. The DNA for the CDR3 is TGTGCCAGCACCCCTCGGGGGGCGGAAAAACTGTTTTTT. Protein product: CASTPRGAEKLFF.

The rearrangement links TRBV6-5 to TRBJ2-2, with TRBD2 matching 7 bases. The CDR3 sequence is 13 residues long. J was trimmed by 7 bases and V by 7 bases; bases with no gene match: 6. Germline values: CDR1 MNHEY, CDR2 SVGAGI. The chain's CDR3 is CASKPGEGGELFF. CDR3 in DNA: TGTGCCAGCAAACCCGGGGAGGGCGGGGAGCTGTTTTTT.

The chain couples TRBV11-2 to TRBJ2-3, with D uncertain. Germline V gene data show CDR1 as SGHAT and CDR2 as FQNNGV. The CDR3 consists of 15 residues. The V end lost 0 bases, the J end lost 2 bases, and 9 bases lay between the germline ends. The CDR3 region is CASSLEVTDTDTQYF. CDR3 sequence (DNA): TGTGCCAGCAGCTTAGAAGTGACTGACACAGATACGCAGTATTTT.

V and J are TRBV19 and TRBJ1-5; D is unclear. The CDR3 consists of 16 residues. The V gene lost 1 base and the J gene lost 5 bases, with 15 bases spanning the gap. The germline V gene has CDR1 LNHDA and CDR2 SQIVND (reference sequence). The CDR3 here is CASSIAGAAGHQPQHF. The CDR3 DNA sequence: TGTGCCAGTAGTATAGCCGGAGCAGCTGGACATCAGCCCCAGCATTTT.

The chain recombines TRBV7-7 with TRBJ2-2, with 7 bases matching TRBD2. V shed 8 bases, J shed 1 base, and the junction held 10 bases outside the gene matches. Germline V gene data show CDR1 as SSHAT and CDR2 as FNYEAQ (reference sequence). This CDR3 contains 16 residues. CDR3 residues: CASGRFAGENTGELFF. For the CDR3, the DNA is TGTGCCAGCGGGCGGTTCGCGGGAGAGAACACCGGGGAGCTGTTTTTT.

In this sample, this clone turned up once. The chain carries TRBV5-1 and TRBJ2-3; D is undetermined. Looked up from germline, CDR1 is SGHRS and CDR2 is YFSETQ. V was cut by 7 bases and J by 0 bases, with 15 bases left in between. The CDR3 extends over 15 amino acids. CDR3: CASGRREESTDTQYF. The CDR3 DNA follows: TGCGCCAGCGGACGGAGAGAGGAAAGCACAGATACGCAGTATTTT.

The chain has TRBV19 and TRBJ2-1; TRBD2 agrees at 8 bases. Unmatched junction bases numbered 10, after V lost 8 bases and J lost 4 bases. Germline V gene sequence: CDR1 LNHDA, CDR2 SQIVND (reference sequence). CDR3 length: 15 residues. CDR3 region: CASAPSGWEYNEQFF. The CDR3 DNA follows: TGTGCCAGTGCACCTAGCGGGTGGGAGTACAATGAGCAGTTCTTC.

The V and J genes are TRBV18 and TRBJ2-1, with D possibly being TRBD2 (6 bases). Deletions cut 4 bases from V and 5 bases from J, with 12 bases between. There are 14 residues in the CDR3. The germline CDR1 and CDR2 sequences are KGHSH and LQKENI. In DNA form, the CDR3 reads TGTGCCAGCTCACAACGAGGAGGGAACAATGAGCAGTTCTTC. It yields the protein CASSQRGGNNEQFF.

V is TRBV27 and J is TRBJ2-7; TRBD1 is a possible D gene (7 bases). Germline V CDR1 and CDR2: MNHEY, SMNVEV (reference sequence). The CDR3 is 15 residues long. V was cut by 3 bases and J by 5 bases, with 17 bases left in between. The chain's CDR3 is CASSFWAGGLHEQYF. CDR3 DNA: TGTGCCAGCAGTTTTTGGGCAGGGGGACTCCACGAGCAGTACTTC.

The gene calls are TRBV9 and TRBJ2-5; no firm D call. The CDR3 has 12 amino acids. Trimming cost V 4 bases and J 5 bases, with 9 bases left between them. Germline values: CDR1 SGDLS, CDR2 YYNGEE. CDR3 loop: CASSLVQETQYF. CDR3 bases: TGTGCCAGCAGCTTAGTCCAGGAGACCCAGTACTTC.

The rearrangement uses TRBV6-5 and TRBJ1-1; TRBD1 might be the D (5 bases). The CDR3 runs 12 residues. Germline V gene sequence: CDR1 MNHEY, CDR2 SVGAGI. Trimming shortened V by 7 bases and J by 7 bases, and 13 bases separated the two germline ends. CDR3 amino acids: CASMQGGDEAFF. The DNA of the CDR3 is TGTGCCAGCATGCAGGGAGGCGATGAAGCTTTCTTT.

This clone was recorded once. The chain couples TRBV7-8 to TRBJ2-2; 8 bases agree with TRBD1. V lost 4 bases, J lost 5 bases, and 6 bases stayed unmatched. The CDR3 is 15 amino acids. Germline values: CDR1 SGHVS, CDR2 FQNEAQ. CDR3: CASSSRTGHTGELFF. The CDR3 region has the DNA TGTGCCAGCAGCTCACGGACAGGGCATACCGGGGAGCTGTTTTTT.

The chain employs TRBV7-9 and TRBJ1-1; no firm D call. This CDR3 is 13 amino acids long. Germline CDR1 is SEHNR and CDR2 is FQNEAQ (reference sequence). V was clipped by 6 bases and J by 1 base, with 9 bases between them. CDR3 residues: CASREGPNTEAFF. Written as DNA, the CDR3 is TGTGCCAGCAGGGAGGGTCCGAACACTGAAGCTTTCTTT.

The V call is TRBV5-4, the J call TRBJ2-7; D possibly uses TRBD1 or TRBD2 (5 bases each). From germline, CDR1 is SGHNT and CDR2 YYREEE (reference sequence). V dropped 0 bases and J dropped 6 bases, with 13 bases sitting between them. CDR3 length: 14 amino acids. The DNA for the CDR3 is TGTGCCAGCAGCTTGGCCCCAGGTGGGGGCGAGCAGTACTTC. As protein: CASSLAPGGGEQYF.

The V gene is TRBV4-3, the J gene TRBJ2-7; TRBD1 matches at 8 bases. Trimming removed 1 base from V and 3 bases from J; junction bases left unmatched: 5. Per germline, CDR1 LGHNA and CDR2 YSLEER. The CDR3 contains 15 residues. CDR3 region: CASSQGDRGFYEQYF. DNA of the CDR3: TGCGCCAGCAGCCAAGGAGACAGGGGATTCTACGAGCAGTACTTC.

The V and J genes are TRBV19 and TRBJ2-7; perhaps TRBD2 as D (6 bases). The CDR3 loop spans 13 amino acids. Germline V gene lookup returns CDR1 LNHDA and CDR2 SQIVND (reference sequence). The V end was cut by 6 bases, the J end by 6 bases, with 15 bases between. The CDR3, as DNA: TGTGCCAGTAGAGGGACTCGGGTCAGCGAGCAGTACTTC. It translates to CASRGTRVSEQYF. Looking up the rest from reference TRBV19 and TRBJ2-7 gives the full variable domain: DGGITQSPKYLFRKEGQNVTLSCEQNLNHDAMYWYRQDPGQGLRLIYYSQIVNDFQKGDIAEGYSVSREKKESFPLTVTSAQKNPTAFYLCASRGTRVSEQYFGPGTRLTVT.

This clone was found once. CDR3 protein: CASSPPGANYGYTF. The CDR3 nucleotides read TGTGCCAGCAGCCCGCCAGGGGCTAACTATGGCTACACCTTC. The gene calls are TRBV7-2 and TRBJ1-2; possible D gene TRBD1, 6 bases. The V end lost 5 bases, the J end lost 0 bases, and 10 bases lay between the germline ends. CDR1 and CDR2 (germline): SGHTA, FQGNSA. The CDR3 loop spans 14 amino acids.